Sequencing of this T cell receptor beta chain was carried out in a study of neurological immune-mediated disorders. Every sequencing run returned over 190 million TCR-beta sequences, which were derived from 15-18 subjects. TCRdb ran MiXCR on the 5' RACE reads and lists one entry per CDR3 protein. Among about 21,000 distinct CDR3 sequences listed, around 6% were seen once. In its sample, this clonotype was seen many times. Germline V gives CDR1 MNHEY, CDR2 SVGEGT. The CDR3 length is 15 residues. Trimming took off 7 bases at V and 10 bases at J, with 20 bases between the two ends. The sequenced sample consisted of CD8+ T cells from blood. The J gene is TRBJ1-6, the V gene TRBV6-2 or TRBV6-3; TRBD1 is a possible D gene (5 bases). This TCR came from a man between 18 and 29 years old in good health. DNA of the CDR3: TGTGCCAGCAAAGGAAAATACACAGGAGGGTCACCCCTCCACTTT. Translation gives CASKGKYTGGSPLHF.